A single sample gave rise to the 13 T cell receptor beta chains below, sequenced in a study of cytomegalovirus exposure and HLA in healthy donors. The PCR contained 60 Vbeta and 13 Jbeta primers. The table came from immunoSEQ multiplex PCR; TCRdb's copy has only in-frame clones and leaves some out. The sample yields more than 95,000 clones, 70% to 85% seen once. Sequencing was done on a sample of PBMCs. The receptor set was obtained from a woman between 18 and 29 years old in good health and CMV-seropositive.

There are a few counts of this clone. This CDR3 reads CASSASTDNTEAFF. CDR3 coding DNA: TGTGCCAGCAGTGCTTCGACAGATAACACTGAAGCTTTCTTT. The chain recombines TRBV6-4 with TRBJ1-1; D might be TRBD1 (5 bases). The V and J ends lost 4 bases and 2 bases respectively, with 11 bases between them. CDR3 length: 14 amino acids. Germline V gene data show CDR1 as MRHNA and CDR2 as SNTAGT.

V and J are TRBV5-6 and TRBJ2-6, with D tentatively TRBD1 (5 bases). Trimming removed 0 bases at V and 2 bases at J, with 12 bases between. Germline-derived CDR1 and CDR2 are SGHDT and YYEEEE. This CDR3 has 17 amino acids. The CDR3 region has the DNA TGTGCCAGCAGCTTGGAGCAGGGCGGTACTGGGGCCAACGTCCTGACTTTC. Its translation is CASSLEQGGTGANVLTF. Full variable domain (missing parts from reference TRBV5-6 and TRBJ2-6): DAGVTQSPTHLIKTRGQQVTLRCSPKSGHDTVSWYQQALGQGPQFIFQYYEEEERQRGNFPDRFSGHQFPNYSSELNVNALLLGDSALYLCASSLEQGGTGANVLTFGAGSRLTVL.

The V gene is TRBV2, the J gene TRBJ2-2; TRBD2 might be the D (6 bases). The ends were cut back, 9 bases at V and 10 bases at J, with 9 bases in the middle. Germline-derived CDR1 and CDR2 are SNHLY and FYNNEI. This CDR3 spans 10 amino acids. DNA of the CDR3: TGTGCCAGTAGGGAGGCGGAGCTGTTTTTT. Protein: CASREAELFF.

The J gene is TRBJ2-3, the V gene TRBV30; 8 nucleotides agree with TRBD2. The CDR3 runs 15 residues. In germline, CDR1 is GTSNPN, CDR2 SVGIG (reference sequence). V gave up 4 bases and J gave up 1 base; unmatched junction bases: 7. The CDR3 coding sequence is TGTGCCTGGAAACGGGCGGGAGGACGCACAGATACGCAGTATTTT. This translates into CAWKRAGGRTDTQYF. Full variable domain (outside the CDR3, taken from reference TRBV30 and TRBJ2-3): SQTIHQWPATLVQPVGSPLSLECTVEGTSNPNLYWYRQAAGRGLQLLFYSVGIGQISSEVPQNLSASRPQDRQFILSSKKLLLSDSGFYLCAWKRAGGRTDTQYFGPGTRLTVL.

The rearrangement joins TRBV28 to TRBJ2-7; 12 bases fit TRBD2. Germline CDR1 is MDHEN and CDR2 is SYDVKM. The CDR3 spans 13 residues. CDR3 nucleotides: TGTGCGCCCCCGACTAGCGGGAGATTCGAGCAGTACTTC. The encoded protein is CAPPTSGRFEQYF.

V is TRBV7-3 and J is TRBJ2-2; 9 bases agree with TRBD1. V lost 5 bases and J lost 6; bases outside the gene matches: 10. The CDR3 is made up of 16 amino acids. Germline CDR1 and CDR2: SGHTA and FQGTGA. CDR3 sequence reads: CASSQMGQGSAGELFF. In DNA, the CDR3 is TGTGCCAGCAGCCAGATGGGACAGGGCTCTGCCGGGGAGCTGTTTTTT.

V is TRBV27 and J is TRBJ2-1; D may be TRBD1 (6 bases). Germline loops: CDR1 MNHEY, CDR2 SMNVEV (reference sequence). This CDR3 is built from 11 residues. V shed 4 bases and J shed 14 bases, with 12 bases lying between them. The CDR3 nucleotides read TGTGCCAGCAGTTCCTATGAGGGGGAGTTCTTC. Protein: CASSSYEGEFF.

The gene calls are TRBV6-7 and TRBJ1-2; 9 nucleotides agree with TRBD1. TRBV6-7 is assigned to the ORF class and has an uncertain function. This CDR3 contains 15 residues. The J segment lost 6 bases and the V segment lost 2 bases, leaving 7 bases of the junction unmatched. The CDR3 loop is CASSYEYRGLDGYTF. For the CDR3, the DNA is TGTGCCAGCAGTTACGAGTACAGGGGGCTAGATGGCTACACCTTC.

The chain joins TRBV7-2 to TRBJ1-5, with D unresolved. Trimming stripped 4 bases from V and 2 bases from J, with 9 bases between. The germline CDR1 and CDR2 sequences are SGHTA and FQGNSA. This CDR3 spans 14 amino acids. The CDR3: CASSYGKRNQPQHF. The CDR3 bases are TGTGCCAGCAGCTACGGGAAACGCAATCAGCCCCAGCATTTT. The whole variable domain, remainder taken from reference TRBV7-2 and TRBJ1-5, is GAGVSQSPSNKVTEKGKDVELRCDPISGHTALYWYRQSLGQGLEFLIYFQGNSAPDKSGLPSDRFSAERTGGSVSTLTIQRTQQEDSAVYLCASSYGKRNQPQHFGDGTRLSIL.

For the CDR3, the DNA is TGTGCCAGCAGTGCGGGGACAGGGGCTGGGGCCAACGTCCTGACTTTC. Translated, it gives CASSAGTGAGANVLTF. The V gene is TRBV5-8, the J gene TRBJ2-6; 10 positions agree with TRBD1. In germline, CDR1 is SGHTS, CDR2 YDEGEE. This CDR3 spans 16 amino acids. The J segment lost 2 bases and the V segment lost 5 bases, leaving 4 bases of the junction unmatched.

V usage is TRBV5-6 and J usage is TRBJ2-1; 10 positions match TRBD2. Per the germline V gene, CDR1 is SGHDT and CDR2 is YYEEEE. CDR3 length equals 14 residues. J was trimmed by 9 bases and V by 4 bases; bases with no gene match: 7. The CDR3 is CASSQSSGRREQFF. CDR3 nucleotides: TGTGCCAGCAGCCAATCTAGCGGGAGACGTGAGCAGTTCTTC.

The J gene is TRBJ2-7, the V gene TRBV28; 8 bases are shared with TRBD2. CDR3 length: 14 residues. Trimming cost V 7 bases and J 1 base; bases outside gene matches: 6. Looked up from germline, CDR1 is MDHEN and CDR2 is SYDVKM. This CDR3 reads CASTGGRPSYEQYF. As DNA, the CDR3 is TGTGCCAGCACAGGCGGGAGGCCTTCCTACGAGCAGTACTTC.

CDR3 sequence: CASSPIGGTAKNIQYF. In nucleotides, the CDR3 is TGTGCCAGCAGCCCAATAGGCGGGACAGCCAAAAACATTCAGTACTTC. The chain carries TRBV5-8 and TRBJ2-4; D possibly corresponds to TRBD2 (6 bases). From germline, CDR1 is SGHTS and CDR2 YDEGEE. The CDR3 runs to 16 residues. Deletions cut 4 bases from V and 0 bases from J, with 14 bases between.